Listed below are T cell receptor beta chains from one sample, sequenced in a study of T cells in Graves' hyperthyroidism and ophthalmopathy. One entry per CDR3 protein, called by TCRdb with MiXCR from the multiplex PCR reads. The sample has around 520,000 distinct CDR3 sequences, 11% to 15% seen once. The sample consisted of blood. The receptors derive from a woman aged 40 to 49 with Graves' hyperthyroidism. Each CDR3 is given with its conserved first and last residue. The order of the fields is V gene, clone size, D gene, J gene, CDR3 protein, CDR3 DNA. D genes are given only for firm matches. Clone size is stated in some rows and not others, as once, few, many or a class when expanded.

TRBV7-3	many	TRBD2	TRBJ2-1	CATTKAGESYNEQFF	TGTGCCACAACTAAAGCGGGAGAAAGCTACAATGAGCAGTTCTTC
TRBV2	many	.	TRBJ1-2	CASSEARVSYGYTF	TGTGCCAGCAGTGAAGCGCGTGTCAGCTATGGCTACACCTTC
TRBV28	many	TRBD2	TRBJ2-3	CASSLGLAGRSSTDTQYF	TGTGCCAGCAGTTTAGGGCTAGCGGGAAGATCTAGCACAGATACGCAGTATTTT
TRBV24-1	.	.	TRBJ2-3	CATSDSGSTDTQYF	TGTGCCACCAGTGATTCTGGGAGCACAGATACGCAGTATTTT
TRBV7-8	many	TRBD1	TRBJ1-1	CASSLRRGRLDTEAFF	TGTGCCAGCAGCTTACGGAGGGGGCGTTTGGACACTGAAGCTTTCTTT
TRBV28	.	.	TRBJ2-7	CASSWSHRDYEQYF	TGTGCCAGCAGTTGGTCCCACCGGGACTACGAGCAGTACTTC
TRBV18	.	TRBD1	TRBJ2-2	CASSPKDRVPPNTGELFF	TGTGCCAGCTCACCGAAGGACAGGGTACCCCCGAACACCGGGGAGCTGTTTTTT
TRBV6-5	many	TRBD2	TRBJ2-5	CASSYARDYQQETQYF	TGTGCCAGCAGTTACGCCCGGGACTACCAACAAGAGACCCAGTACTTC
TRBV30	many	.	TRBJ2-7	CAWRNGQVHEQYF	TGTGCCTGGAGGAATGGACAAGTTCACGAGCAGTACTTC
TRBV12-5	few	.	TRBJ2-7	CASGLSGNFYEQYF	TGTGCTAGTGGTCTGTCCGGAAATTTCTACGAGCAGTACTTC
TRBV19	few	.	TRBJ1-5	CASSSIQGNQPQHF	TGTGCCAGTAGTAGTATACAGGGCAATCAGCCCCAGCATTTT
TRBV4-1	.	.	TRBJ2-2	CASSQESGELFF	TGCGCCAGCAGCCAGGAGTCGGGGGAGCTGTTTTTT
TRBV5-6	.	TRBD2	TRBJ2-1	CACKTSGRGHEQFF	TGTGCCTGTAAGACTAGCGGACGGGGTCATGAGCAGTTCTTC
TRBV6-1	.	.	TRBJ2-3	CASSEDSTQYF	TGTGCCAGCAGTGAGGACTCTACGCAGTATTTT
TRBV6-5	many	TRBD2	TRBJ2-7	CASSHTGTSGASSYEQYF	TGTGCCAGCAGTCACACCGGGACTAGCGGGGCGAGCTCCTACGAGCAGTACTTC
TRBV12-3/TRBV12-4	.	TRBD1	TRBJ1-2	CASSLSGGSYGYTF	TGTGCCAGCAGTTTATCAGGGGGCTCGTATGGCTACACCTTC
TRBV12-3/TRBV12-4	.	.	TRBJ2-7	CASSRGHNSYEQYF	TGTGCCAGCAGTCGCGGACATAACTCCTACGAGCAGTACTTC
TRBV6-2/TRBV6-3	.	.	TRBJ1-2	CASRKDSTYGYTF	TGTGCCAGCAGGAAGGACAGTACATATGGCTACACCTTC
TRBV20-1	.	TRBD2	TRBJ2-2	CSAPGLGSTGELFF	TGCAGTGCTCCCGGACTAGGGAGCACCGGGGAGCTGTTTTTT
TRBV5-1	many	TRBD2	TRBJ2-1	CATGAGGPQNEQFF	TGCGCCACCGGAGCGGGAGGGCCGCAAAATGAGCAGTTCTTC
TRBV12-3/TRBV12-4	few	.	TRBJ2-3	CASSPTGRTDTQYF	TGTGCCAGCAGTCCAACCGGGCGCACAGATACGCAGTATTTT
TRBV7-3	many	.	TRBJ2-1	CASSLRYSGSRNEQFF	TGTGCCAGCAGCTTACGTTATTCGGGGTCGAGGAATGAGCAGTTCTTC
TRBV2	few	TRBD1	TRBJ1-1	CASRGQAMNTEAFF	TGTGCCAGCAGGGGACAGGCTATGAACACTGAAGCTTTCTTT
TRBV14	many	.	TRBJ2-1	CASSKAVRGWDNEQFF	TGTGCCAGCAGCAAGGCCGTGAGAGGTTGGGACAATGAGCAGTTCTTC
TRBV6-1	many	TRBD2	TRBJ2-1	CASSVLAGGLNEQFF	TGTGCCAGCAGCGTACTAGCGGGAGGTCTTAATGAGCAGTTCTTC
TRBV12-3/TRBV12-4	many	.	TRBJ1-1	CASSFRGFEAFF	TGTGCCAGCAGTTTCCGGGGATTTGAAGCTTTCTTT
TRBV27	many	.	TRBJ2-1	CASSFGQNSYNEQFF	TGTGCCAGCAGTTTCGGACAGAACTCCTACAATGAGCAGTTCTTC
TRBV12-3/TRBV12-4	.	.	TRBJ2-2	CASSFNRVTGELFF	TGTGCCAGCAGTTTCAACAGGGTCACCGGGGAGCTGTTTTTT
TRBV11-2	many	.	TRBJ2-1	CASSRGINEQFF	TGTGCCAGCAGCCGTGGGATCAATGAGCAGTTCTTC
TRBV19	.	.	TRBJ2-5	CASSIDLTFQETQYF	TGTGCCAGTAGTATAGATCTAACTTTCCAAGAGACCCAGTACTTC
TRBV6-1	few	.	TRBJ2-1	CASGTVGSHNEQFF	TGTGCCAGCGGGACCGTGGGCTCCCACAATGAGCAGTTCTTC
TRBV11-2	many	.	TRBJ2-4	CASSLALAKNIQYF	TGTGCCAGCAGCTTAGCTCTAGCCAAAAACATTCAGTACTTC
TRBV7-8	many	.	TRBJ2-3	CASSLWGTTSTDTQYF	TGTGCCAGCAGCTTATGGGGGACAACTAGCACAGATACGCAGTATTTT
TRBV6-1	.	.	TRBJ1-3	CASSPGTTSGDTIYF	TGTGCCAGCAGCCCTGGGACAACTTCGGGAGACACCATATATTTT
TRBV6-1	many	.	TRBJ1-1	CASSRQLTANTEAFF	TGTGCCAGCAGCCGTCAATTGACAGCTAACACTGAAGCTTTCTTT
TRBV20-1	few	TRBD2	TRBJ2-1	CSTSRAGVTLYNEQFF	TGCAGTACTAGTAGGGCGGGAGTTACCCTTTACAATGAGCAGTTCTTC
TRBV4-1	many	.	TRBJ2-7	CASSQGDREGEQYF	TGCGCCAGCAGCCAGGGCGACAGGGAGGGAGAGCAGTACTTC
TRBV2	many	.	TRBJ2-7	CASSEGAGNIHEQYF	TGTGCCAGCAGTGAAGGGGCAGGGAACATCCACGAGCAGTACTTC
TRBV19	.	TRBD2	TRBJ2-2	CASTGPGTSGTGELFF	TGTGCCAGTACCGGGCCGGGGACTAGCGGCACCGGGGAGCTGTTTTTT
TRBV19	few	.	TRBJ2-3	CASSTTGTTDTQYF	TGTGCCAGTAGTACTACAGGCACCACAGATACGCAGTATTTT
TRBV20-1	many	TRBD2	TRBJ2-1	CSARKLAGFNEQFF	TGCAGTGCTAGGAAACTAGCGGGATTCAATGAGCAGTTCTTC
TRBV20-1	many	.	TRBJ2-1	CSARRGLEYNEQFF	TGCAGTGCTAGACGCGGACTGGAGTACAATGAGCAGTTCTTC
TRBV6-1	many	TRBD1	TRBJ2-7	CASSHGAGGSYEQYF	TGTGCCAGCAGCCACGGGGCAGGGGGCTCCTACGAGCAGTACTTC
TRBV7-9	.	TRBD1	TRBJ2-2	CASRQEQGAGTGELFF	TGTGCCAGCAGACAAGAACAGGGGGCAGGCACCGGGGAGCTGTTTTTT
TRBV18	many	TRBD2	TRBJ2-3	CASSPGTSRITDTQYF	TGTGCCAGCTCACCTGGGACTAGCAGGATCACAGATACGCAGTATTTT
TRBV11-2	many	TRBD2	TRBJ2-5	CASSLGRTSGLAGGETQYF	TGTGCCAGCAGCCTAGGAAGGACATCGGGACTAGCGGGTGGAGAGACCCAGTACTTC
TRBV3-1	few	TRBD2	TRBJ2-1	CASTTSDSYNEQFF	TGTGCCAGCACTACTAGCGATTCCTACAATGAGCAGTTCTTC
TRBV2	many	.	TRBJ2-7	CASSDSGAGYEQYF	TGTGCCAGCAGTGACTCGGGGGCCGGATACGAGCAGTACTTC
TRBV4-1	.	TRBD1	TRBJ2-7	CASSQEGTGYYEQYF	TGCGCCAGCAGCCAAGAGGGGACAGGGTATTACGAGCAGTACTTC
TRBV5-1	.	.	TRBJ2-5	CASSSGVKSGGETQYF	TGCGCCAGCAGCTCAGGGGTCAAGTCCGGGGGAGAGACCCAGTACTTC
TRBV7-2	many	.	TRBJ2-7	CASSLVPGNYEQYF	TGTGCCAGCAGCTTAGTCCCGGGGAACTACGAGCAGTACTTC
TRBV28	.	.	TRBJ1-6	CASSSPRWNSPLHF	TGTGCCAGCAGTTCCCCCCGGTGGAATTCACCCCTCCACTTT
TRBV4-1	.	.	TRBJ2-2	CASSQATSGTGELFF	TGCGCCAGCAGCCAAGCGACCAGCGGTACCGGGGAGCTGTTTTTT
TRBV11-3	.	.	TRBJ2-2	CASRRGGGTGELFF	TGTGCCAGCAGGCGAGGGGGGGGCACCGGGGAGCTGTTTTTT
TRBV3-1	.	.	TRBJ1-1	CASSQDNVQGTEAFF	TGTGCCAGCAGCCAAGATAACGTACAGGGCACTGAAGCTTTCTTT
TRBV7-8	many	.	TRBJ2-1	CASAEDWVYNEQFF	TGTGCCAGCGCGGAGGACTGGGTCTACAATGAGCAGTTCTTC
TRBV6-4	.	TRBD2	TRBJ2-2	CASSDNLAGNTGELFF	TGTGCCAGCAGTGACAACCTAGCGGGGAACACCGGGGAGCTGTTTTTT